The rows below give T cell receptor beta chains drawn from one sample of a study of cytomegalovirus exposure and HLA in healthy donors. Measured with immunoSEQ multiplex PCR; TCRdb has only the in-frame clones, and not every one. Recorded for this sample: approximately 150,000 clones. Sequencing used PBMCs. These TCRs come from a woman aged 18 to 35 in good health and CMV-seronegative. Both conserved end residues are part of each CDR3. The order of the fields is J gene, V gene, CDR3 protein.

j_gene: TRBJ1-3
v_gene: TRBV6-1
CDR3aa: CASSELGQGVFSGNTIYF

j_gene: TRBJ2-3
v_gene: TRBV6-1
CDR3aa: CASSFGGNTQYF

j_gene: TRBJ2-3
v_gene: TRBV9
CDR3aa: CASSPSLSEGDTQYF

j_gene: TRBJ2-7
v_gene: TRBV10-1
CDR3aa: CASSTTGTDEQYF

j_gene: TRBJ1-5
v_gene: TRBV2
CDR3aa: CASRETGLYSNQPQHF

j_gene: TRBJ1-1
v_gene: TRBV10-3
CDR3aa: CAISDAYTVNTEAFF

j_gene: TRBJ1-2
v_gene: TRBV7-9
CDR3aa: CASEKSYGYTF

j_gene: TRBJ2-1
v_gene: TRBV23-1
CDR3aa: CASTGGQRPYNEQFF

j_gene: TRBJ2-5
v_gene: TRBV6-5
CDR3aa: CASSFSPDRGGEQYF

j_gene: TRBJ2-7
v_gene: TRBV18
CDR3aa: CASSPRTVSTYEQYF

j_gene: TRBJ2-1
v_gene: TRBV29-1
CDR3aa: CSTTGTSGNNEQFF

j_gene: TRBJ1-2
v_gene: TRBV5-6
CDR3aa: CASSFIHGQVGYTF

j_gene: TRBJ1-1
v_gene: TRBV7-2
CDR3aa: CASSQQGDTEAFF

j_gene: TRBJ1-2
v_gene: TRBV5-1
CDR3aa: CASSLDRGQGGYTF

j_gene: TRBJ2-3
v_gene: TRBV5-4
CDR3aa: CASSPRDRLKADTQYF

j_gene: TRBJ2-1
v_gene: TRBV19
CDR3aa: CASSIVQGSYNEQFF

j_gene: TRBJ2-1
v_gene: TRBV12-5
CDR3aa: CASGGTSGMNNEQFF

j_gene: TRBJ2-5
v_gene: TRBV5-8
CDR3aa: CASSPIPQETQYF

j_gene: TRBJ2-3
v_gene: TRBV7-2
CDR3aa: CASSFVRGPADTQYF

j_gene: TRBJ2-1
v_gene: TRBV25-1
CDR3aa: CASRLAGSYNEQFF

j_gene: TRBJ2-4
v_gene: TRBV4-1
CDR3aa: CASSHGEGRTTTDIQYF

j_gene: TRBJ2-1
v_gene: TRBV9
CDR3aa: CASDHKGGGYEQFF

j_gene: TRBJ1-2
v_gene: TRBV6-5
CDR3aa: CASSYSIANYGYTF

j_gene: TRBJ2-3
v_gene: TRBV9
CDR3aa: CASSVEGLAATDTQYF

j_gene: TRBJ2-6
v_gene: TRBV10-1
CDR3aa: CASSVAGAGANVLTF

j_gene: TRBJ2-1
v_gene: TRBV6-6
CDR3aa: CASSYSRQGAGEQFF

j_gene: TRBJ2-1
v_gene: TRBV6-4
CDR3aa: CASSDSMGGAGDEQFF

j_gene: TRBJ1-2
v_gene: TRBV30
CDR3aa: CAWTRTGVGGYTF